Presented here are 5 T cell receptor beta chains from one specimen sequenced in a study of radiotherapy plus CTLA-4 blockade in lung cancer. Profiled with immunoSEQ multiplex PCR; TCRdb holds only in-frame clones, not every one. The sample contains about 13,000 clones, around 87% of which appear only once. The specimen comprised peripheral blood, sampled from a patient treated with radiotherapy plus ipilimumab. These receptors were collected from a human donor with non-small cell lung cancer that progressed on radiotherapy plus ipilimumab. Some clones in this sample may be carry-over from other donors' samples.

About this clone itself: One end of the junction fails to match germline, which may point to a read error. The same CDR3 arises from other DNA sequences in this sample as well. This chain connects TRBV18 to TRBJ1-6; D not certain. CDR3 length: 16 amino acids. CDR1 KGHSH and CDR2 LQKENI come from the germline V gene. DNA of the CDR3: TGTGCCAGCTCACCAATAGCGAGGTCCTATAACTCACCCCTCCACTTT. Translation: CASSPIARSYNSPLHF.

About this clone itself: Other DNA sequences in this sample translate to the same CDR3. This CDR3 is CASSRTALNTEAFF. As DNA, the CDR3 is TGCGCCAGCAGCCGGACAGCTTTGAACACTGAAGCTTTCTTT. The chain has TRBV5-1 and TRBJ1-1, with D perhaps TRBD1 (6 bases). This CDR3 comprises 14 residues. The V gene's germline CDR1 is SGHRS and CDR2 YFSETQ. With 4 bases removed from V and 0 bases from J, the gap between germline ends came to 10 bases.

The gene calls are TRBV4-1 and TRBJ2-3; 10 nucleotides align to TRBD2. Germline CDR1 reads MGHRA; CDR2 reads YSYEKL. Trimming at V came to 4 bases and at J to 6 bases, leaving 16 bases not matched to a gene. This CDR3 region has 18 residues. The CDR3 region has the DNA TGCGCCAGCAGCCGGGGCACTCTGAGCGGGGGGGTATCCGATACGCAGTATTTT. As protein: CASSRGTLSGGVSDTQYF.

The V call is TRBV10-3, the J call TRBJ1-1, with D tentatively TRBD1 (5 bases). V was trimmed by 3 bases and J by 5 bases, leaving 10 bases between them. CDR3 size: 13 residues. The germline V gene encodes CDR1 ENHRY and CDR2 SYGVKD. The CDR3 protein is CAISDGQGTEAFF. CDR3 nucleotide sequence: TGTGCCATCAGTGATGGGCAGGGAACTGAAGCTTTCTTT.

V and J are TRBV7-6 and TRBJ2-1; 11 positions agree with TRBD2. With 4 bases clipped from V and 4 bases from J, the junction kept 6 bases outside the gene matches. Looked up from germline, CDR1 is SGHVS and CDR2 is FNYEAQ. The CDR3 sequence is 16 residues long. CDR3 DNA: TGTGCCAGCAGCTCCCTAGCGGGAGGTGGATACAATGAGCAGTTCTTC. The encoded protein is CASSSLAGGGYNEQFF.